The rows below give T cell receptor beta chains drawn from one sample of a study of beta chain features in type 1 diabetes. Profiled with immunoSEQ multiplex PCR; TCRdb holds only in-frame clones, not every one. The data hold tens of thousands of clones, with approximately 56% observed a single time. Sequencing was done on a sample of Tregs from blood. Every receptor here comes from a young woman in good health. Each CDR3 is given with its conserved first and last residue. A D gene is named only where the DNA matches it firmly. Not every row has a clone size; where given, it reads once, few, many or a size class.

d_call	v_call	j_call	clone_size	cdr3_nt	cdr3_aa
NA	TRBV19	TRBJ2-1	NA	TGTGCCAGTAGTATATATAAGGGAGACTCCTACAATGAGCAGTTCTTC	CASSIYKGDSYNEQFF
NA	TRBV16	TRBJ2-5	few	TGTGCCAGCAGCCAAAGTACACTCGGGATGGAGACCCAGTACTTC	CASSQSTLGMETQYF
TRBD2	TRBV27	TRBJ2-7	NA	TGTGCCAGCAGTTCCCGACTAGCGGGAGTTTCGTACGAGCAGTACTTC	CASSSRLAGVSYEQYF
TRBD1	TRBV5-1	TRBJ1-1	NA	TGCGCCAGCAGCCCGGGGGACAGTAACACTGAAGCTTTCTTT	CASSPGDSNTEAFF
NA	TRBV5-1	TRBJ1-4	NA	TGCGCCAGCAGCTTGGGAACCGGTGGTGAAAAACTGTTTTTT	CASSLGTGGEKLFF
TRBD2	TRBV7-9	TRBJ2-7	few	TGTGCCAGCAGCTTAGGGGGCGGGAGGGCCGCCGAGCAGTACTTC	CASSLGGGRAAEQYF
NA	TRBV5-1	TRBJ1-1	NA	TGCGCCAGCAGCGATCCGGGAGGGAGTGCTTTCTTT	CASSDPGGSAFF
NA	TRBV5-1	TRBJ2-2	NA	TGCGCCAGCCGCTCTCATGGAGGAAGGAACACCGGGGAGCTGTTTTTT	CASRSHGGRNTGELFF
TRBD1	TRBV29-1	TRBJ2-2	NA	TGCAGCGCGGGACAGGGGGCGACCGGGGAGCTGTTTTTT	CSAGQGATGELFF
TRBD2	TRBV28	TRBJ2-7	NA	TGTGCCAGCAGTCCGTATCGGCAGCGGGGGACCTACGAGCAGTACTTC	CASSPYRQRGTYEQYF
NA	TRBV28	TRBJ2-5	NA	TGTGCCAGCATCCTGGGAGGGGGTGGAGAGACCCAGTACTTC	CASILGGGGETQYF
TRBD2	TRBV6-6	TRBJ2-3	once	TGTGCCAGCAGTGGACTAGCGGATAGCACAGATACGCAGTATTTT	CASSGLADSTDTQYF
TRBD1	TRBV27	TRBJ1-4	once	TGTGCCAGCAGGTCTTCACAGGGGCGGTCTAATGAAAAACTGTTTTTT	CASRSSQGRSNEKLFF
NA	TRBV2	TRBJ2-6	NA	TGTGCCAGCAGTGGACAGTCTGGGGCCAACGTCCTGACTTTC	CASSGQSGANVLTF
NA	TRBV28	TRBJ1-4	few	TGTGCCAGCAGTTCGACACTCGGAAAACTGTTTTTT	CASSSTLGKLFF
NA	TRBV28	TRBJ2-7	NA	TGTGCCAGCAGTCCCTGGACATCTTACGAGCAGTACTTC	CASSPWTSYEQYF
TRBD1	TRBV28	TRBJ1-2	NA	TGTGCCAGCAGTTTAGGGACGGGACAGGGATATGGCTACACCTTC	CASSLGTGQGYGYTF
TRBD1	TRBV29-1	TRBJ1-3	once	TGCAGCGGTCTCCGGACAGGTTCTGGAAACACCATATATTTT	CSGLRTGSGNTIYF
TRBD1	TRBV29-1	TRBJ1-2	NA	TGCAGCGTTGCAGGGGACAGGGGCAGCTATGGCTACACCTTC	CSVAGDRGSYGYTF
TRBD2	TRBV9	TRBJ2-1	NA	TGTGCCAGCAGCCTTAGACTAGCGGGAGATGGCGAGCAGTTCTTC	CASSLRLAGDGEQFF
TRBD1	TRBV28	TRBJ1-2	NA	TGTGCCAGCAGCCCCGGACAGGGGAAGGTCTATGGCTACACCTTC	CASSPGQGKVYGYTF
TRBD2	TRBV18	TRBJ2-7	NA	TGTGCCAGCTCACCTCGGACAGGGAAGGGACTAGCGTCCTACGAGCAGTACTTC	CASSPRTGKGLASYEQYF